This TCR beta chain was profiled in a study of T cell responses to AZD1222 COVID-19 vaccine. Germline V gene lookup returns CDR1 SGHAT and CDR2 FQNNGV. This CDR3 spans 13 amino acids. The ends were cut back, 3 bases at V and 4 bases at J, with 6 bases in the middle. This clone was observed a few times. Method: immunoSEQ multiplex PCR; TCRdb's copy keeps in-frame clones and lacks some. This table has about 140,000 clones, 85% to 95% appearing once. Sequenced here: peripheral blood, sampled after recovery from COVID-19. This rearrangement joins TRBV11-2 to TRBJ2-2; unclear D gene. The sequence came from an adult who had recovered from COVID-19. The CDR3 sequence is CASSFDPTGELFF. CDR3 in DNA: TGTGCCAGCAGCTTCGACCCCACCGGGGAGCTGTTTTTT.